This is a list of T cell receptor beta chains from one sample in a study of blood T cell repertoires in COVID-19. Only in-frame clones appear in the TCRdb table, and some are missing; sequencing was by immunoSEQ multiplex PCR. The sample lists approximately 400,000 clones, about 87% occurring once. Sequencing was carried out using peripheral blood. The receptors shown here come from a woman aged 45-59 years with COVID-19, enrolled during active disease. CDR3s include the opening cysteine and the closing phenylalanine or tryptophan. A D gene is named only where the DNA matches it firmly. The size entry is marked missing in some rows and otherwise reads once, few, many or a size class.

D gene	clone size	V gene	J gene	CDR3 DNA	CDR3 protein
-	once	TRBV9	TRBJ1-3	TGTGCCAGCAGCGTCCTTGGAAACACCATATATTTT	CASSVLGNTIYF
TRBD1	-	TRBV19	TRBJ1-2	TGTGCCAGTAGTTGGACAGGCGGAGGCTACACCTTC	CASSWTGGGYTF
-	-	TRBV24-1	TRBJ2-7	TGTGCCACCAGTGAAAGGGGCGAGCAGTACTTC	CATSERGEQYF
TRBD1	once	TRBV25-1	TRBJ1-1	TGTGCCAGCGTTCCCGGGACAGGGGTCGAAGCTTTCTTT	CASVPGTGVEAFF
-	-	TRBV7-9	TRBJ2-4	TGTGCCAGCAGCCCCTCTTGGGCTCAATCCCCTACGCCCAACATTCAGTACTTC	CASSPSWAQSPTPNIQYF
-	-	TRBV28	TRBJ1-5	TGTGCCAGCAGTTTGCGGACAGAGAGCAATCAGCCCCAGCATTTT	CASSLRTESNQPQHF
TRBD1	-	TRBV6-5	TRBJ1-2	TGTGCCAGCAGTTCCCCGACAGGGGCCTATGGCTACACCTTC	CASSSPTGAYGYTF
-	once	TRBV15	TRBJ1-1	TGTGCCACCAGCGGGGGAGGAGAAGCTTTCTTT	CATSGGGEAFF
-	-	TRBV6-1	TRBJ1-2	TGTGCCAGCAGTGAGGGGGCAGGAGAAGTCTATGGCTACACCTTC	CASSEGAGEVYGYTF
-	-	TRBV13	TRBJ1-2	TGTGCCAGCAGCGTAAGGGGCGGCGGCTACACCTTC	CASSVRGGGYTF
-	-	TRBV5-1	TRBJ2-3	TGCGCCAGCAGCTTAACTAGTGTCTTAGGCACAGATACGCAGTATTTT	CASSLTSVLGTDTQYF
TRBD1	-	TRBV5-1	TRBJ1-2	TGCGCCAGCAGCTTGTCACAGGGGGATGGCTACACCTTC	CASSLSQGDGYTF
TRBD1	-	TRBV30	TRBJ1-4	TGTGCCTGGAGTGTCGGACAGGGTTATCATCGACTGTTTTTT	CAWSVGQGYHRLFF
TRBD1	many	TRBV11-2	TRBJ1-1	TGTGCCAGCAGCGCACCCTCCGGGACAGGGGCCACTGAAGCTTTCTTT	CASSAPSGTGATEAFF
-	-	TRBV19	TRBJ1-5	TGTGCCAGTGGCTCAGGGGCTAACCAGCCCCAGCATTTT	CASGSGANQPQHF
TRBD1	-	TRBV15	TRBJ1-1	TGTGCCACCAGCAGAGCGGAAGGGGGCACCACTGAAGCTTTCTTT	CATSRAEGGTTEAFF
-	-	TRBV6-5	TRBJ2-3	TGTGCCAGCTCCCCCCTTAGAACCAACTTACCGTATTTT	CASSPLRTNLPYF
TRBD1	few	TRBV18	TRBJ1-1	TGTGCCAGCTCAGTCGGGACAGCTCAGAACACTGAAGCTTTCTTT	CASSVGTAQNTEAFF
TRBD1	-	TRBV4-1	TRBJ1-6	TGCGCCAGCAGCCAAATAACAGGGGTTGCCTATAATTCACCCCTCCACTTT	CASSQITGVAYNSPLHF
TRBD1	few	TRBV6-2/TRBV6-3	TRBJ1-5	TGTGCCAGCAGTTCGACAGGGAATCAGCCCCAGCATTTT	CASSSTGNQPQHF
TRBD2	few	TRBV12-3/TRBV12-4	TRBJ2-1	TGTGCCAGCACCATTACGGGGGGGGGAGAGCAGTTCTTC	CASTITGGGEQFF
-	-	TRBV29-1	TRBJ2-6	TGCAGAGTTGCGTTAGGGGGAGGGCAAGGGGCCAACGTCCTGACTTTC	CRVALGGGQGANVLTF
-	-	TRBV7-9	TRBJ1-1	TGTGCCAGCAGCTTAGGCGGTGTGGGCACTGAAGCTTTCTTT	CASSLGGVGTEAFF
TRBD2	-	TRBV3-1/TRBV3-2	TRBJ2-3	TGTGCCAGCGGGGGGGGAGATACGCAGTATTTT	CASGGGDTQYF